This T cell receptor (beta chain) was obtained from a study of graft-versus-host responses after intestinal transplantation. General observations from the study: Across patients carrying graft-donor T cell macrochimerism, allografts held high graft-versus-host to host-versus-graft clonal ratios. Marrow from the recipient contained GvH clones, some of which had appeared first in ileum or blood.

Profiled with immunoSEQ multiplex PCR; TCRdb holds only in-frame clones, not every one. The table records several thousand clones, over 75% of them present only once. The V gene end was trimmed by 1 base and the J gene end by 2 bases; junction bases not matched to a gene: 3. The CDR3 is 15 amino acids. In germline, CDR1 is SGHTA, CDR2 FQGNSA. Comments on this clone: As yet, its antigen is unknown.

Sample: PBMCs, taken 83 days after transplant. This chain connects TRBV7-2 to TRBJ2-7; 9 bases are a match to TRBD2. This clonotype was sampled from a human patient who received an intestinal transplant, so some T cells may come from the graft donor. This CDR3 reads CASSLGGGRAYEQYF. In DNA, the CDR3 is TGTGCCAGCAGCTTAGGAGGCGGGAGGGCCTACGAGCAGTACTTC. The full variable domain, its missing parts supplied by reference TRBV7-2 and TRBJ2-7, is GAGVSQSPSNKVTEKGKDVELRCDPISGHTALYWYRQSLGQGLEFLIYFQGNSAPDKSGLPSDRFSAERTGGSVSTLTIQRTQQEDSAVYLCASSLGGGRAYEQYFGPGTRLTVT.